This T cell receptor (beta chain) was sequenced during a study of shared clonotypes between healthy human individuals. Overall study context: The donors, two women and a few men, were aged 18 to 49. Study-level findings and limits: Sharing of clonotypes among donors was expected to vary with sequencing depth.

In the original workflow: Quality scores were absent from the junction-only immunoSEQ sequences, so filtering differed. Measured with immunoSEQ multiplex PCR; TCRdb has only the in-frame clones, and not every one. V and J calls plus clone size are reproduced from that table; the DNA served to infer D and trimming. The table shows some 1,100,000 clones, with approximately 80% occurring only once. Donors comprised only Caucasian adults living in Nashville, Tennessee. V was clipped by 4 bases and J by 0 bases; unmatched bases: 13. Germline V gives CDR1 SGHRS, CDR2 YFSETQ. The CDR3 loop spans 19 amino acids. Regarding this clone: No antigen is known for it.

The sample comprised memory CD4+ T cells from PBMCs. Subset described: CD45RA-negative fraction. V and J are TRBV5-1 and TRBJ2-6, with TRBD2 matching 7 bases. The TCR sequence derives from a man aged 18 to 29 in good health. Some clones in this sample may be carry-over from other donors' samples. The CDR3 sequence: CASSGRGSGESSGANVLTF. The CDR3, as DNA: TGCGCCAGCAGCGGACGAGGGAGCGGGGAAAGCTCTGGGGCCAACGTCCTGACTTTC.